This T cell receptor beta chain was identified during a study of T cell changes during pregnancy in multiple sclerosis. Trimming removed 4 bases from V and 6 bases from J; junction bases left unmatched: 15. This CDR3 is built from 17 residues. Germline-derived CDR1 and CDR2 are SNHLY and FYNNEI. Clones were sequenced by immunoSEQ multiplex PCR, and TCRdb holds only the in-frame ones, with some missing. Of 65,000 to 85,000 clones in the sample, approximately 95% were seen once. The clonotype was recovered from a female donor in good health, enrolled as a control in a pregnancy study. The specimen was peripheral blood, collected in the second trimester of pregnancy. The V call is TRBV2, the J call TRBJ1-2, with 9 bases identical to TRBD1. The CDR3 bases are TGTGCCAGCAGTGCGGGGAACAGGGGGCAGGCTATTGATGGCTACACCTTC. It translates to CASSAGNRGQAIDGYTF.